This TCR beta chain originates from a study of T cells after yellow fever vaccination. This clonotype was counted between two and nine times. Antigen unknown. The study made its TCR cDNA through 5'RACE template switching. That step introduced a universal primer site along with UMIs. Each CDR3 protein is one row after TCRdb ran MiXCR on the 5' RACE reads. Among a few hundred thousand distinct CDR3 sequences listed, 15% to 20% were seen once. V lost 3 bases and J 3 bases, leaving 18 bases between the germline ends. The CDR3 loop spans 16 amino acids. In germline, CDR1 is MNHEY, CDR2 SVGEGT. General study points: The secondary response was weaker, and its peak arrived faster, on day 5 versus 15. Most clones from primary vaccination were detected again post-booster (approximately 97% CD4, about 85% CD8).

The chain employs TRBV6-2 or TRBV6-3 and TRBJ2-7; D not certain. The TCR originated in a young man who received the YFV17D yellow fever vaccine. Specimen: PBMCs, collected 15 days after the yellow fever booster vaccination. The DNA of the CDR3 is TGTGCCAGCAGTTATAATGCGTTTCTAGAGAACTACGAGCAGTACTTC. Residues: CASSYNAFLENYEQYF.